This is a list of T cell receptor beta chains from one sample in a study of T cells in Graves' hyperthyroidism and ophthalmopathy. TCRdb redid the calling of the multiplex PCR reads with MiXCR, one entry per CDR3 protein. The sample carries around 700,000 distinct CDR3 sequences, 18% recorded once. The specimen sequenced was blood. The receptor set was obtained from a woman between 45 and 65 years old with Graves' hyperthyroidism that later progressed to Graves' ophthalmopathy. Each CDR3 is given with its conserved first and last residue. The D gene is left open where the match is weak. Where a row states a size, it is once, few, many or the class of an expanded clone; other rows omit it.

d_gene	v_gene	j_gene	abundance	CDR3nt	CDR3aa
NA	TRBV7-9	TRBJ1-2	NA	TGTGCCAGCAGCCGGGTAGTGGAAAATTATGGCTACACCTTC	CASSRVVENYGYTF
NA	TRBV20-1	TRBJ1-2	few	TGCAGTGTGACACAGAATAACTATGGCTACACCTTC	CSVTQNNYGYTF
NA	TRBV20-1	TRBJ2-3	NA	TGCAGTGCTAGCGAGGGAGAAGTTGGAATAGATACGCAGTATTTT	CSASEGEVGIDTQYF
TRBD1	TRBV20-1	TRBJ1-4	many	TGCAGTGCTAGGGACTCATGGGGACAGGGTAATGAAAAACTGTTTTTT	CSARDSWGQGNEKLFF
NA	TRBV27	TRBJ2-1	few	TGTGCCAGCAGTACTACAGGGAGGTACAATGAGCAGTTCTTC	CASSTTGRYNEQFF
TRBD2	TRBV7-3	TRBJ2-1	many	TGTGCCAGCAGGCGGACTAGCGGGGAAGAGCAGTTCTTC	CASRRTSGEEQFF
NA	TRBV4-2	TRBJ2-3	few	TGTGCCAGCAGCCAAGATCTGGACTCGTCAGATACGCAGTATTTT	CASSQDLDSSDTQYF
NA	TRBV20-1	TRBJ1-5	NA	TGCAGTGCTAGTACGGGAAATCAGCCCCAGCATTTT	CSASTGNQPQHF
NA	TRBV15	TRBJ2-1	NA	TGTGCCACCATCCGGGACCAAGCGGGCAATGAGCAGTTCTTC	CATIRDQAGNEQFF
TRBD2	TRBV20-1	TRBJ2-5	NA	TGCAGCTTAGCGGGGGGGCTTACCGAGACCCAGTACTTC	CSLAGGLTETQYF
TRBD1	TRBV19	TRBJ2-1	many	TGTGCCAGTAGTAAGGACCTCCCGGGACAGGGTTTCAATGAGCAGTTCTTC	CASSKDLPGQGFNEQFF
TRBD1	TRBV12-3/TRBV12-4	TRBJ2-4	many	TGTGCCAGCAGCGGGACAGTATTAGCCAAAAACATTCAGTACTTC	CASSGTVLAKNIQYF
NA	TRBV9	TRBJ1-6	few	TGTGCCAGCAGCGTATCGACAGGTTGGAATTCACCCCTCCACTTT	CASSVSTGWNSPLHF
TRBD1	TRBV10-3	TRBJ1-5	many	TGTGCCATCAGTGAGTCGCCGGGACAGAGTAATAGCAATCAGCCCCAGCATTTT	CAISESPGQSNSNQPQHF
NA	TRBV7-2	TRBJ2-5	NA	TGTGCCAGCAGCTTAGAGCCCCCGGGTGGGTACCAAGAGACCCAGTACTTC	CASSLEPPGGYQETQYF
TRBD2	TRBV20-1	TRBJ2-3	many	TGCAGTGCTAGACACGCGGAGAGCGGGGACGTGGTTAGCACAGATACGCAGTATTTT	CSARHAESGDVVSTDTQYF
NA	TRBV27	TRBJ2-7	few	TGTGCCAGCAGTTCCAGAATCGACCCCGGCGAGCAGTACTTC	CASSSRIDPGEQYF
NA	TRBV6-2/TRBV6-3	TRBJ2-1	NA	TGTGCCAGCAGTTTAGCAGGGGCGTCCGATGAGCAGTTCTTC	CASSLAGASDEQFF
NA	TRBV6-8	TRBJ2-2	NA	TGTGCCACCGTCCCGGCGTCGACCGCCGGGGAGCTGTTTTTT	CATVPASTAGELFF
TRBD1	TRBV20-1	TRBJ1-2	many	TGCAGTGCTCCGGACAGGGAGGGAGGCTACACCTTC	CSAPDREGGYTF
NA	TRBV6-1	TRBJ1-2	many	TGTGCCAGCAGTGGGGACCGGGACGGCTATGGCTACACCTTC	CASSGDRDGYGYTF
TRBD2	TRBV29-1	TRBJ2-5	NA	TGCAGCGTTGTAGCGGGGGGGTACCAAGAGACCCAGTACTTC	CSVVAGGYQETQYF
NA	TRBV5-1	TRBJ2-2	many	TGCGCCAGCAGCTTGGCAGGGGATCGGAACACCGGGGAGCTGTTTTTT	CASSLAGDRNTGELFF
NA	TRBV7-9	TRBJ1-3	many	TGTGCCAGCAGCCACGGCCAGGGTTTGGGAAACACCATATATTTT	CASSHGQGLGNTIYF
NA	TRBV14	TRBJ2-2	NA	TGTGCCAGCAGCCAAGTATTAGCCACCGGGGAGCTGTTTTTT	CASSQVLATGELFF
TRBD2	TRBV12-3/TRBV12-4	TRBJ2-5	many	TGTGCCAGCAGTACCACGGGCGGGGGAGGAGAGACCCAGTACTTC	CASSTTGGGGETQYF
TRBD1	TRBV12-3/TRBV12-4	TRBJ2-7	few	TGTGCCAGCACCCCCCCCGGGACAGGTTCCTACGAGCAGTACTTC	CASTPPGTGSYEQYF
NA	TRBV4-1	TRBJ1-5	NA	TGCGCCAGCAGCCAAGCGATTACTTTATCAGGGGCCCAGCATTTT	CASSQAITLSGAQHF
NA	TRBV3-1	TRBJ1-2	few	TGTGCCAGCAGCCAAGACACCGGGTCTTATGGCTACACCTTC	CASSQDTGSYGYTF
TRBD1	TRBV6-1	TRBJ2-7	NA	TGTGCCAGCAGTCAGGACAGGGAGGTCCACTACGAGCAGTACTTC	CASSQDREVHYEQYF
TRBD2	TRBV28	TRBJ2-3	NA	TGTGCCAGCAGTTTTTTTACTAGCGAGACAACTAGCACAGATACGCAGTATTTT	CASSFFTSETTSTDTQYF
NA	TRBV28	TRBJ2-7	many	TGTGCCAGCACTACCGGGACCGTCTACGAGCAGTACTTC	CASTTGTVYEQYF
NA	TRBV27	TRBJ2-6	few	TGTGCCAGCAGTTTATCGCCCCCTCAAGGGGCCAACGTCCTGACTTTC	CASSLSPPQGANVLTF
TRBD1	TRBV6-2/TRBV6-3	TRBJ2-5	few	TGTGCCAGCAGTTACTCGGGACAGGGAAGACAAGAGACCCAGTACTTC	CASSYSGQGRQETQYF
NA	TRBV30	TRBJ1-6	NA	TGTGCCTACAGAATGGAGCGAGATTCACCCCTCCACTTT	CAYRMERDSPLHF
NA	TRBV20-1	TRBJ2-5	NA	TGCAGTGCTAGACTCGCGGGGACCGGGGAGACCCAGTACTTC	CSARLAGTGETQYF
NA	TRBV29-1	TRBJ2-7	many	TGCAGCGTTGTTGGCCGGATTACCTACGAGCAGTACTTC	CSVVGRITYEQYF